This entry concerns a single T cell receptor beta chain. There is no known antigen for this receptor. Base qualities are missing; no much larger clone stands one base away. This sample was included in a study of T cell changes during pregnancy in multiple sclerosis (dated by TCRdb to the late 2010s). Concerning the study at large: In women with multiple sclerosis, the researchers looked at how the T cell repertoire shifted as pregnancy progressed.

The receptor library was made with the immunoSEQ multiplex PCR assay. The table was pulled from immuneACCESS by TCRdb, which kept in-frame rearrangements only. Such tables lose some clones; where checked, under half of the loss comes from unresolved V genes, and the rest has no known cause. The sample contains 45,000 or so clones, approximately 91% of them found a single time. The ten top clones hold roughly 1.4% of the sample. Deletion took 2 bases off V and 4 bases off J, with a span of 9 bases between the germline ends. Reading the germline V gene gives CDR1 SGHDN and CDR2 FVKESK. Inclusive of the bounding cysteine and phenylalanine, the CDR3 is 13 residues long. Only the CDR3 region is kept as DNA, spanning 39 bases read in frame from base 1.

This TCR came from a female donor with multiple sclerosis, enrolled in a pregnancy study. Here the chain combines TRBV14 and TRBJ2-7, with a weak D call of TRBD2 (5 bases match). Sample: PBMCs (not recorded whether the cells were cultured). CDR3 protein: CASSQSTGYEQYF. At the DNA level, the sequence is TGTGCCAGCAGCCAAAGTACGGGGTACGAGCAGTACTTC.